Here is one T cell receptor beta chain with its context. This entry comes from a study of STAT5B mutations in CD4+ large granular lymphocyte leukemia. Germline V gives CDR1 SGHRS, CDR2 YFSETQ. Unmatched junction bases numbered 0, after V lost 0 bases and J lost 1 base. The CDR3 is 14 residues long. The repertoire was sequenced with immunoSEQ multiplex PCR; TCRdb's copy has only in-frame clones and lacks some. The sample shows roughly 30,000 clones, about 90% of them seen only once. This sequence joins TRBV5-1 and TRBJ1-1, with 7 positions matching TRBD1. The sample consisted of CD4+ T cells from blood buffy coats. This TCR was sampled from a human donor in good health. The CDR3 DNA sequence: TGCGCCAGCAGCTTGGACAGGGGGAACACTGAAGCTTTCTTT. Its translation: CASSLDRGNTEAFF. Complete variable domain (other parts from reference TRBV5-1 and TRBJ1-1): KAGVTQTPRYLIKTRGQQVTLSCSPISGHRSVSWYQQTPGQGLQFLFEYFSETQRNKGNFPGRFSGRQFSNSRSEMNVSTLELGDSALYLCASSLDRGNTEAFFGQGTRLTVV.